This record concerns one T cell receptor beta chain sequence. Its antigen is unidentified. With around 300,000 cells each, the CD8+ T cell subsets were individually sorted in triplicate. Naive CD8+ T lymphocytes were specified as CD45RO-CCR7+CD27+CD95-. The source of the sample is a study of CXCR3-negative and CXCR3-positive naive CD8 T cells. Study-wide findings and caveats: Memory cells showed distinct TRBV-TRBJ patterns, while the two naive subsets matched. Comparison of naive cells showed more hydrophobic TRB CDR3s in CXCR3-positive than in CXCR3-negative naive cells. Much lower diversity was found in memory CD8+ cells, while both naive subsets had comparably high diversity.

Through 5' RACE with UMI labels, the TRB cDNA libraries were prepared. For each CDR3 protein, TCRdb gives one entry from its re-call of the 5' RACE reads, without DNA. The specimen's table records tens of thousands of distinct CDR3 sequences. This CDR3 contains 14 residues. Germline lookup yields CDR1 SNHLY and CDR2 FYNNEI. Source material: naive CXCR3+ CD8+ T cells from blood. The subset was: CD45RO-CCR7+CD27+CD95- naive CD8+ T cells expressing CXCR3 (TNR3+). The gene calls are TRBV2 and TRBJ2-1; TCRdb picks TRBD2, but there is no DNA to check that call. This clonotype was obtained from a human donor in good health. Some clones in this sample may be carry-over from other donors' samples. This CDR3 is CASHWTSGIDEQFF.